The subject of this entry is one TCR beta chain. Its specificity is not known. The CDR3 end is not reached by the read, which stops 3 residues before it; the germline J gene fills it in. The data were produced by immunoSEQ multiplex PCR, yet TCRdb's version contains in-frame clones alone and is incomplete. The table counts fewer than 35,000 clones; 7.8% lies in the top ten. V was cut by 6 bases and J by 4 bases, with 15 bases left in between. The CDR3 loop spans 13 amino acids. Germline loops: CDR1 DFQATT, CDR2 SNEGSKA (reference sequence). This sample is part of a study of T cells in women clearing cervical HPV infection. Study background: Blood came at first lesion visit for cases, post-clearance for controls. Overall study findings and caveats: Each sample's T-cell count was unknown, possibly confounding richness.

This chain connects TRBV20-1 to TRBJ1-2; possibly TRBD1 for D (6 bases). The specimen was blood buffy coat. The clonotype comes from a woman between 18 and 75 years old with a cervical HPV16 infection that either progressed to CIN3+ or cleared (not recorded which). The DNA read from the CDR3 is TGCAGTGCCAGACAGGCGAACCTCTATGGC. Translating it yields CSARQANLYG. The full CDR3 is CSARQANLYGYTF.